Below, 4 T cell receptor beta chains from the same sample are listed, as sequenced in a study of CD8 T cells in ankylosing spondylitis. TCRdb processed the 5' RACE reads anew with MiXCR; each CDR3 protein has one entry. Of 200,000 to 300,000 distinct CDR3 sequences in the sample, more than 20% were seen once. Sequencing used blood, either unsorted or a sorted T cell fraction (not recorded which). Receptors originate from a male donor with ankylosing spondylitis or in good health (not recorded which).

The chain uses TRBV20-1 and TRBJ2-3; 9 positions agree with TRBD2. The germline CDR1 and CDR2 sequences are DFQATT and SNEGSKA (reference sequence). CDR3 length: 16 amino acids. V shed 6 bases and J 2 bases; nucleotides not matched to a gene: 12. Here the CDR3 reads CSARGGERGITDTQYF. For the CDR3, the DNA is TGCAGTGCCCGCGGGGGGGAGCGGGGGATCACAGATACGCAGTATTTT.

This clonotype was seen ten or more times. The J gene is TRBJ2-6, the V gene TRBV29-1, with D maybe TRBD2 (6 bases). Looked up from germline, CDR1 is SQVTM and CDR2 is ANQGSEA. Trimming left V 7 bases short and J 4 bases short, with 11 bases between. CDR3 length: 13 amino acids. In nucleotides, the CDR3 is TGCAGCGCTGGAGGGCTAGGGGCCAACGTCCTGACTTTC. Translated: CSAGGLGANVLTF.

The rearrangement links TRBV7-9 to TRBJ2-2; 10 positions agree with TRBD1. V lost 7 bases to trimming and J lost 4 bases; unmatched junction nucleotides: 9. Germline CDR1 is SEHNR and CDR2 is FQNEAQ (reference sequence). The CDR3 is 16 residues long. The CDR3 here is CASTPLGQGSTGELFF. The CDR3 DNA reads as TGTGCCAGCACCCCGTTGGGACAGGGGAGCACCGGGGAGCTGTTTTTT.

The rearrangement uses TRBV7-2 and TRBJ1-4, with a possible D match to TRBD1 (5 bases). This CDR3 comprises 16 residues. Germline CDR1 is SGHTA and CDR2 is FQGNSA. The V gene lost 7 bases and the J gene lost 5 bases, with 20 bases spanning the gap. The CDR3: CASTLGVGVLNEKLFF. The CDR3 nucleotides read TGTGCCAGCACCCTGGGAGTGGGGGTTCTCAATGAAAAACTGTTTTTT.